The entry that follows covers one TCR beta chain sequence. Its cognate antigen is unknown. The PCR made use of 60 Vbeta and 13 Jbeta primers. The table came from immunoSEQ multiplex PCR; TCRdb's copy has only in-frame clones and leaves some out. The table includes 270,000 or so clones, 86% detected once. The record originates from a study of cytomegalovirus exposure and HLA in healthy donors. The study, taken as a whole, reports: Upon later analysis, HLA-associated TCR beta chains proved more clonally expanded than other, equally common chains. About 87% or about 30% of the time was how often most TCR beta V segments were productive, according to an earlier analysis. Confirmation in vitro established that three CMV-associated chains were specific for CMV antigens.

Trimming cost V 7 bases and J 1 base, with 13 bases left between them. The V gene's germline CDR1 is MGHDK and CDR2 SYGVNS. This CDR3 comprises 14 residues. This clonotype was obtained from a man aged 35 to 55 in good health and CMV-seropositive. This chain connects TRBV25-1 to TRBJ2-5, with a tentative D call TRBD1 (6 bases). The specimen was PBMCs. CDR3 region: CASTDPRGQETQYF. The CDR3 DNA reads as TGTGCCAGCACCGACCCCAGGGGCCAAGAGACCCAGTACTTC.